Below, one T cell receptor (beta chain) is given with its context. Any history of autoimmune disease or systemic immunosuppression disqualified patients. This entry is derived from a study of OX40 agonist ivuxolimab in advanced cancers. Study-level information: The patients' treatment was ivuxolimab, an agonistic anti-OX40 (CD134) antibody.

CDR1 is MNHNY, CDR2 SVGAGI, per germline (reference sequence). CDR3 length equals 14 residues. V was pared by 5 bases and J by 0 bases, with 7 bases between. The data were produced by immunoSEQ multiplex PCR, yet TCRdb's version contains in-frame clones alone and is incomplete. The table includes more than 65,000 clones, around nine tenths detected once. This receptor was obtained from an adult with an advanced solid tumor such as melanoma, head and neck, liver or kidney cancer. The chain is built from TRBV6-6 and TRBJ2-2; tentatively, D is TRBD2 (5 bases). The input for sequencing was CD4+ or CD8+ T cells sorted from blood, taken in a trial of the OX40 agonist ivuxolimab. The CDR3 protein is CASSTGANTGELFF. The CDR3 coding sequence is TGTGCCAGCAGTACCGGGGCGAACACCGGGGAGCTGTTTTTT.